This T cell receptor (beta chain) was observed in a study of regulatory T cells in long-lasting Graves disease. The authors built TCR beta libraries using iRepertoire HTBI primers and Arm-PCR of CDR3 regions. One entry per CDR3 protein results from TCRdb running MiXCR on the multiplex PCR reads. The sample shows about 400,000 distinct CDR3 sequences, approximately 16% of them seen only once. Unmatched junction bases numbered 9, after V lost 6 bases and J lost 3 bases. Germline V lookup: CDR1 MDHEN, CDR2 SYDVKM. The CDR3 contains 17 residues. The time point denotes: newly diagnosed GD, antithyroid drugs for less than 3 months. From RNA extracted from PBMCs, the TCR library was made. Ten or more counts support this clonotype. The same sample was also used in a study of T cells in Graves' hyperthyroidism and ophthalmopathy.

The J gene is TRBJ2-4, the V gene TRBV28, with 12 nucleotides matching TRBD2. Source: peripheral blood mononuclear cells (PBMCs), taken at new diagnosis, from a patient treated with antithyroid drugs. The sequence derives from a woman in her thirties or forties with Graves disease. CDR3 bases: TGTGCCAGCAGCCTTTGGACTAGCGGGAAGCACAAAAACATTCAGTACTTC. The encoded protein is CASSLWTSGKHKNIQYF.